The rows below give T cell receptor beta chains drawn from one sample of a study of blood T cell repertoires in COVID-19. The method was immunoSEQ multiplex PCR; TCRdb's version includes in-frame clones alone and lacks a portion of them. The sample records 250,000 to 350,000 clones, 89% being singletons. The sequenced sample was peripheral blood. The receptor set was obtained from a middle-aged woman who had recovered from COVID-19. Both conserved end residues are part of each CDR3. D genes are given only for firm matches. The listing skips clone size in some rows; elsewhere it reads once, few, many or a size class.

>TRBJ2-1|.|.|TRBV28
CASSLTDNEQFF
TGTGCCAGCAGTTTAACTGACAATGAGCAGTTCTTC
>TRBJ2-7|.|.|TRBV5-1
CASSPGSSNYEQYF
TGCGCCAGCAGCCCCGGGTCTTCTAACTACGAGCAGTACTTC
>TRBJ1-6|.|.|TRBV15
CATSRESVNSPLHF
TGTGCCACCAGCAGAGAATCAGTTAATTCACCCCTCCACTTT
>TRBJ2-5|.|.|TRBV5-4
CASSLDAPSVGETQYF
TGTGCCAGCAGCTTGGATGCCCCTTCAGTCGGGGAGACCCAGTACTTC
>TRBJ2-2|.|.|TRBV29-1
CSVGGRMNTGELFF
TGCAGCGTCGGTGGGCGCATGAACACCGGGGAGCTGTTTTTT
>TRBJ1-4|.|.|TRBV19
CASSMQEDEKLFF
TGTGCCAGTAGTATGCAGGAGGATGAAAAACTGTTTTTT
>TRBJ2-6|.|TRBD1|TRBV5-1
CASSPDRDGSGANVLTF
TGCGCCAGCAGCCCCGACAGGGACGGTAGTGGGGCCAACGTCCTGACTTTC
>TRBJ2-7|.|.|TRBV29-1
CSVEQQGQINEQYF
TGCAGCGTTGAACAACAGGGTCAAATCAACGAGCAGTACTTC
>TRBJ2-7|.|TRBD2|TRBV19
CASSRTSGSGFEQYF
TGTGCCAGTAGTAGGACTAGTGGGTCGGGGTTCGAGCAGTACTTC
>TRBJ1-1|.|TRBD1|TRBV6-1
CASSEGQGGTEAFF
TGTGCCAGCAGTGAGGGACAGGGAGGGACTGAAGCTTTCTTT
>TRBJ2-3|.|.|TRBV30
CAWSVLTADTQYF
TGTGCCTGGAGTGTACTCACAGCAGATACGCAGTATTTT
>TRBJ1-4|once|.|TRBV5-4
CASSRGQSNEKLFF
TGTGCCAGCAGCCGAGGACAGTCTAATGAAAAACTGTTTTTT
>TRBJ2-2|.|TRBD2|TRBV2
CASMATSGATGELFF
TGTGCCAGCATGGCGACTAGCGGGGCCACCGGGGAGCTGTTTTTT
>TRBJ2-7|.|TRBD1|TRBV13
CASSLRDRASEQYF
TGTGCCAGCAGCCTCCGGGACAGGGCGAGTGAGCAGTACTTC
>TRBJ2-4|once|.|TRBV2
CASSPGQEQGGNIQYF
TGTGCCAGCAGTCCCGGACAGGAGCAAGGAGGGAACATTCAGTACTTC
>TRBJ2-1|.|TRBD2|TRBV27
CASSSGGGLAGLYNEQFF
TGTGCCAGCAGTTCCGGGGGCGGACTAGCGGGCCTTTACAATGAGCAGTTCTTC
>TRBJ2-3|.|.|TRBV15
CATSDGSADTQYF
TGTGCCACCAGCGACGGGAGTGCAGATACGCAGTATTTT
>TRBJ2-7|.|TRBD2|TRBV4-2
CASSQLREGRYEQYF
TGTGCCAGCAGCCAATTGCGGGAGGGCCGGTACGAGCAGTACTTC
>TRBJ2-7|.|.|TRBV15
CATSRDLALGNSYEQYF
TGTGCCACCAGCAGAGATCTTGCGCTAGGAAACTCCTACGAGCAGTACTTC
>TRBJ1-2|once|.|TRBV28
CASEAGDYGYTF
TGTGCCAGCGAAGCCGGGGACTATGGCTACACCTTC
>TRBJ1-2|.|TRBD1|TRBV30
CAWRAGGNYGYTF
TGTGCCTGGAGGGCAGGGGGCAACTATGGCTACACCTTC
>TRBJ2-7|.|TRBD1|TRBV4-2
CASSQPGQGYYEQYF
TGTGCCAGCAGCCAGCCGGGACAGGGGTATTACGAGCAGTACTTC
>TRBJ2-7|.|.|TRBV20-1
CSASGLAGYEQYF
TGCAGTGCTAGTGGTCTAGCCGGCTACGAGCAGTACTTC
>TRBJ1-5|.|TRBD1|TRBV12-3/TRBV12-4
CASRTGKHQPQHF
TGTGCCAGCAGGACAGGGAAGCATCAGCCCCAGCATTTT
>TRBJ2-2|.|.|TRBV30
CAWSSRRGFTGELFF
TGTGCCTGGAGTTCCCGCCGGGGGTTCACCGGGGAGCTGTTTTTT
>TRBJ2-2|.|TRBD1|TRBV15
CATSRDRGRRNTGELFF
TGTGCCACCAGCAGGGACAGGGGGCGTAGAAACACCGGGGAGCTGTTTTTT
>TRBJ2-7|.|TRBD2|TRBV4-1
CASSHAGAVYEQYF
TGCGCCAGCAGCCACGCGGGAGCGGTCTACGAGCAGTACTTC
>TRBJ2-2|.|TRBD2|TRBV5-1
CASSSATSGNTGELFF
TGCGCCAGCAGCTCCGCGACTAGCGGTAACACCGGGGAGCTGTTTTTT
>TRBJ2-2|.|TRBD1|TRBV10-1
CASGKGQGNTGELFF
TGCGCCAGCGGGAAGGGACAGGGGAACACCGGGGAGCTGTTTTTT
>TRBJ2-3|.|.|TRBV3-1/TRBV3-2
CASSLATDTQYF
TGTGCCAGCAGCCTAGCCACAGATACGCAGTATTTT
>TRBJ2-7|.|TRBD1|TRBV7-3
CASSFPGQGVYEQYF
TGTGCCAGCAGCTTTCCGGGACAGGGAGTGTACGAGCAGTACTTC
>TRBJ1-1|.|.|TRBV19
CATTITSLNTEAFF
TGTGCCACCACTATTACCTCCTTGAACACTGAAGCTTTCTTT
>TRBJ2-3|.|.|TRBV29-1
CSVDTSSTDTQYF
TGCAGCGTAGACACATCAAGCACAGATACGCAGTATTTT
>TRBJ2-2|once|.|TRBV2
CASSVEDISNTGELFF
TGTGCCAGCAGTGTCGAGGACATTTCGAACACCGGGGAGCTGTTTTTT
>TRBJ2-2|.|.|TRBV28
CASTLAGELFF
TGTGCCAGCACCCTTGCCGGGGAGCTGTTTTTT
>TRBJ2-1|.|TRBD2|TRBV19
CASSIQGLAGGAEQFF
TGTGCCAGTAGTATCCAGGGACTAGCGGGAGGGGCTGAGCAGTTCTTC
>TRBJ2-5|.|.|TRBV2
CASSDVGRGTQYF
TGTGCCAGCAGTGACGTTGGGCGGGGGACCCAGTACTTC